The subject of this entry is one T cell receptor beta chain. Its antigen is unknown. Only in-frame clones appear in the TCRdb table, and some are missing; sequencing was by immunoSEQ multiplex PCR. The sample carries around 86,000 clones, 75% to 90% recorded once. Germline-derived CDR1 and CDR2 are SGDLS and YYNGEE. The V end was cut by 5 bases, the J end by 3 bases, with 4 bases between. CDR3 length equals 11 residues. This sample is part of a study of OX40 agonist ivuxolimab in advanced cancers. In the study overall: Ivuxolimab was delivered to patients intravenously every 2 weeks at doses spanning 0.01 to 10 mg/kg. Partial responses were achieved by three patients, one with hepatocellular carcinoma and two with cutaneous melanoma.

The study's findings and limits: Some of the lowest clonal expansion was seen in partial responders at 0.1-3.0 mg/kg.

Sequencing used CD4+ or CD8+ T cells sorted from blood, obtained in a trial of the OX40 agonist ivuxolimab. The receptor was derived from an adult with an advanced solid tumor such as melanoma, head and neck, liver or kidney cancer. J is TRBJ2-3 and V is TRBV9; D is unresolved. The CDR3 here is CASSATDTQYF. CDR3 DNA: TGTGCCAGCAGTGCTACAGATACGCAGTATTTT.